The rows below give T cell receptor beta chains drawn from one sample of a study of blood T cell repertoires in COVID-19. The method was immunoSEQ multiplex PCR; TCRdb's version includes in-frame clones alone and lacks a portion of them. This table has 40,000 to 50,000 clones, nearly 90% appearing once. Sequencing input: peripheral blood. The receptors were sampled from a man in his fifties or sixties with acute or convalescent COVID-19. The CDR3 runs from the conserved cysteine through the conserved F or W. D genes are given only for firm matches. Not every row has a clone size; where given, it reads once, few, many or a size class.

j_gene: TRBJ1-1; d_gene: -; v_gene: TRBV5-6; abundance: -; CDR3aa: CASSSEGGAFF; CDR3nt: TGTGCCAGCAGTTCAGAAGGGGGAGCTTTCTTT
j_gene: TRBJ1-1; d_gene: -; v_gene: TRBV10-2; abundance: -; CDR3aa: CASSYSVGNTEAFF; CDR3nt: TGCGCCAGCAGTTACAGTGTTGGTAACACTGAAGCTTTCTTT
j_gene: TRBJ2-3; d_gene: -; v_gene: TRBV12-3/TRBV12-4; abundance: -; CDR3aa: CASTQNGADTQYF; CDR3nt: TGTGCCAGCACCCAAAACGGTGCAGATACGCAGTATTTT
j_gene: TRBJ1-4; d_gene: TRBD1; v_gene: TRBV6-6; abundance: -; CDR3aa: CASSLGTGFVGEKLFF; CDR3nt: TGTGCCAGCAGCCTCGGGACAGGGTTCGTTGGTGAAAAACTGTTTTTT
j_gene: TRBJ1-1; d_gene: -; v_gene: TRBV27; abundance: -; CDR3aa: CASSPRQNMNTEAFF; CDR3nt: TGTGCCAGCAGCCCGAGACAGAATATGAACACTGAAGCTTTCTTT
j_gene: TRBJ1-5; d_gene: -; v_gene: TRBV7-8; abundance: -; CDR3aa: CASSLLSDLNQPQHF; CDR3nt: TGTGCCAGCAGCTTATTGTCGGACTTGAATCAGCCCCAGCATTTT
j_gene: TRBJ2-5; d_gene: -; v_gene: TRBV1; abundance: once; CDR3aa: CTSGDYLSKTQYF; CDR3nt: TGCACCAGCGGGGACTACCTCTCGAAGACCCAGTACTTC
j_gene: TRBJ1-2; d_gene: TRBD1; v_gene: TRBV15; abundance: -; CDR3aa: CATSDRGKPNYGYTF; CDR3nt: TGTGCCACCTCGGACAGGGGAAAACCTAACTATGGCTACACCTTC
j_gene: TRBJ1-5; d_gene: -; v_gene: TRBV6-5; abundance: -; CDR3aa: CASSSPSQPQHF; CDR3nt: TGTGCCAGCAGTTCTCCCTCTCAGCCCCAGCATTTT
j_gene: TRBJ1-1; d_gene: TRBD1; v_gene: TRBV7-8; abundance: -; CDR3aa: CASSFPGQSEAFF; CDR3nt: TGTGCCAGCAGCTTCCCGGGACAGTCTGAAGCTTTCTTT
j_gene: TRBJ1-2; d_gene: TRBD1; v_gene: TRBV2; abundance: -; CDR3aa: CASSERTGAYGYTF; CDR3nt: TGTGCCAGCAGTGAAAGGACAGGGGCCTATGGCTACACCTTC
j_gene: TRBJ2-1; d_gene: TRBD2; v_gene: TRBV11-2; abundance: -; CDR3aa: CASSFGSGGVDEQFF; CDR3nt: TGTGCCAGCAGCTTCGGTAGCGGGGGGGTCGATGAGCAGTTCTTC
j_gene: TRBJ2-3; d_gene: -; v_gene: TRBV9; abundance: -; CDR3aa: CASSVGGLGRSVADTQYF; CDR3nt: TGTGCCAGCAGCGTAGGTGGCCTAGGTCGATCGGTGGCAGATACGCAGTATTTT
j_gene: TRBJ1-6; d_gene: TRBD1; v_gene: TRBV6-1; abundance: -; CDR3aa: CASREPGGVYNSPLHF; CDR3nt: TGTGCCAGCAGGGAACCAGGGGGCGTTTATAATTCACCCCTCCACTTT
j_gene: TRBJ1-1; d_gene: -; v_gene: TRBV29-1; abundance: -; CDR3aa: CSVEDTPIQNTEAFF; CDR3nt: TGCAGCGTTGAAGATACCCCTATCCAGAACACTGAAGCTTTCTTT
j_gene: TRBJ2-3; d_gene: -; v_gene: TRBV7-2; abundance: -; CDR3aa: CASSPTGLDTQYF; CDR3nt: TGTGCCAGCAGCCCAACAGGGTTGGATACGCAGTATTTT
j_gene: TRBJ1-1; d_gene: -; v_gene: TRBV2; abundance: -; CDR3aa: CASGWRNTEAFF; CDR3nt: TGTGCCAGCGGCTGGAGGAACACTGAAGCTTTCTTT
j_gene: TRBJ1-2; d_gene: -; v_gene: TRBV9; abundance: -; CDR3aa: CASSAIWTGDGYTF; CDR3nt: TGTGCCAGCAGCGCAATATGGACCGGGGATGGCTACACCTTC
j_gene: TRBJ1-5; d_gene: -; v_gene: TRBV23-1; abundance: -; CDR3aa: CASSHTLRFNQPQHF; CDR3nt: TGCGCCAGCAGTCACACCCTAAGATTTAATCAGCCCCAGCATTTT
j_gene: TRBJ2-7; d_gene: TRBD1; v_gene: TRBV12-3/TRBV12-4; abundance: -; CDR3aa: CASSSTGDEQYF; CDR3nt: TGTGCCAGCAGCTCTACAGGGGACGAGCAGTACTTC
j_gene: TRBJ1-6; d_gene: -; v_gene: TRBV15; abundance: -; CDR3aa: CATSRDTRVSPLHF; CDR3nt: TGTGCCACCAGCAGAGATACCCGGGTTTCACCCCTCCACTTT
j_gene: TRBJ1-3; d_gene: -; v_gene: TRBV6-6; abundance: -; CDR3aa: CASSYSNSGSGNTIYF; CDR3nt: TGTGCCAGCAGTTACTCAAACAGTGGGTCTGGAAACACCATATATTTT
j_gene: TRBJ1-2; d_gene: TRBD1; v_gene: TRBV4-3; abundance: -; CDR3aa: CASSQDGTGGGYTF; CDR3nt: TGCGCCAGCAGCCAAGATGGGACAGGCGGTGGCTACACCTTC
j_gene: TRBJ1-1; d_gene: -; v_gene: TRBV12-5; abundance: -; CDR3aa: CASGFGSNTEAFF; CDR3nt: TGTGCTAGTGGTTTCGGGTCTAACACTGAAGCTTTCTTT
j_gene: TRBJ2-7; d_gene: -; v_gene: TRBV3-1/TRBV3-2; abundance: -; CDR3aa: CASSGLYADEQYF; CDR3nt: TGTGCCAGCTCCGGACTCTATGCGGACGAGCAGTACTTC
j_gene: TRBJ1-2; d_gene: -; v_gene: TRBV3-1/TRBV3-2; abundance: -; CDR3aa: CASSQTAANYGYTF; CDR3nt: TGTGCCAGCAGCCAAACAGCAGCTAACTATGGCTACACCTTC
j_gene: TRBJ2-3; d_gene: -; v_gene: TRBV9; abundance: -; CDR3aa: CASSVAEDTQYF; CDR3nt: TGTGCCAGCAGCGTAGCAGAAGATACGCAGTATTTT
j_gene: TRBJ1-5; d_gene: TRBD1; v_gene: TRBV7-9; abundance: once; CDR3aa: CASSLGDRGIEPQHF; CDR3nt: TGTGCCAGCAGCTTAGGGGACAGGGGGATAGAGCCCCAGCATTTT
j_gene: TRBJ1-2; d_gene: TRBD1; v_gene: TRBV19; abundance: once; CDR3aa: CASSRGQGETNYGYTF; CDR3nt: TGTGCCAGTAGTAGGGGACAGGGCGAAACTAACTATGGCTACACCTTC
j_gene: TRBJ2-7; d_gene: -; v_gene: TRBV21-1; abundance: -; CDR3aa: CASSRGTSVQNEQYF; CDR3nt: TGTGCCAGCAGCAGAGGGACTAGCGTTCAAAACGAGCAGTACTTC
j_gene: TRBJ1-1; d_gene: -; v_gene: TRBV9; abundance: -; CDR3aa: CASSSRTGVTEAFF; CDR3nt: TGTGCCAGCAGCTCTCGTACCGGGGTCACTGAAGCTTTCTTT
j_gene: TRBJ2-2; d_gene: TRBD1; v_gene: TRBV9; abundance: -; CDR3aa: CASRRGQANTGELFF; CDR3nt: TGTGCCAGCAGGAGAGGACAGGCGAACACCGGGGAGCTGTTTTTT
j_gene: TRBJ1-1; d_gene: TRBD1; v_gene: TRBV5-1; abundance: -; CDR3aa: CASSPRTGGDNTEAFF; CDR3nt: TGCGCCAGCAGCCCGCGGACAGGGGGCGATAACACTGAAGCTTTCTTT
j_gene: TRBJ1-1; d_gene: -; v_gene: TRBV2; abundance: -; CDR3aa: CASSELASLNTEAFF; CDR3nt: TGTGCCAGCAGTGAACTAGCCTCCCTGAACACTGAAGCTTTCTTT
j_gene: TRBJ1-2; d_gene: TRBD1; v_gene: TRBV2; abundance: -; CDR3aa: CASSELATGQGRDGYTF; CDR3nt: TGTGCCAGCAGTGAACTCGCCACGGGACAGGGGAGAGATGGCTACACCTTC
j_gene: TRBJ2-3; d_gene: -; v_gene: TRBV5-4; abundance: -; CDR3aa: CASSPRVSTDTQYF; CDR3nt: TGTGCCAGCAGCCCCCGGGTGAGCACAGATACGCAGTATTTT
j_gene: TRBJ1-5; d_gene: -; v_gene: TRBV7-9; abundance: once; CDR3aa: CASSLTQGGAGNQPQHF; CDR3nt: TGTGCCAGCAGCTTGACCCAGGGAGGCGCGGGCAATCAGCCCCAGCATTTT
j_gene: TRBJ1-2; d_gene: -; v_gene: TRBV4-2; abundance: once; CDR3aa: CASSPEAVNYGYTF; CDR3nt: TGTGCCAGCAGCCCCGAGGCTGTTAACTATGGCTACACCTTC
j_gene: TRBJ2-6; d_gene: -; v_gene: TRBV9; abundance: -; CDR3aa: CASSVGHSGANVLTF; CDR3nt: TGTGCCAGCAGCGTGGGACATTCTGGGGCCAACGTCCTGACTTTC
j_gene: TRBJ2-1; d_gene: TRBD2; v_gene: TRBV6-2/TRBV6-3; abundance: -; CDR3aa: CASSLLAGDYLGEQFF; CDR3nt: TGTGCCAGCAGCTTGTTAGCGGGGGACTATCTTGGTGAGCAGTTCTTC
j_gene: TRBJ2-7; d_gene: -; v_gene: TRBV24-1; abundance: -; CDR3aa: CATSGGYEQYF; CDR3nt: TGTGCCACCAGTGGCGGGTACGAGCAGTACTTC
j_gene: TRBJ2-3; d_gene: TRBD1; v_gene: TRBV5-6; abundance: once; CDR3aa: CASSLGPPGQGLGTQYF; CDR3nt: TGTGCCAGCAGCTTGGGGCCCCCGGGACAGGGACTGGGTACGCAGTATTTT
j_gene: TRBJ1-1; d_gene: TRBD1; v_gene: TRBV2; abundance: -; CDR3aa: CASRDRGRTEAFF; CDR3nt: TGTGCCAGCAGGGACAGGGGGCGGACTGAAGCTTTCTTT
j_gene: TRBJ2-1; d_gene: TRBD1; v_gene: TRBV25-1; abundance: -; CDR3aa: CASSDSWGTGEYNEQFF; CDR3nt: TGTGCCAGCAGTGACTCCTGGGGGACAGGGGAATACAATGAGCAGTTCTTC
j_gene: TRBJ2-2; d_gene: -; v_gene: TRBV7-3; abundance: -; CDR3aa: CASSSLRTGELFF; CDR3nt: TGTGCCAGCAGCTCGTTGAGGACCGGGGAGCTGTTTTTT
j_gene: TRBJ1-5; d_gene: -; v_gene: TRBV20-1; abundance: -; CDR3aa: CSASVGASNQPQHF; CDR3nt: TGCAGTGCTAGTGTAGGGGCGAGCAATCAGCCCCAGCATTTT